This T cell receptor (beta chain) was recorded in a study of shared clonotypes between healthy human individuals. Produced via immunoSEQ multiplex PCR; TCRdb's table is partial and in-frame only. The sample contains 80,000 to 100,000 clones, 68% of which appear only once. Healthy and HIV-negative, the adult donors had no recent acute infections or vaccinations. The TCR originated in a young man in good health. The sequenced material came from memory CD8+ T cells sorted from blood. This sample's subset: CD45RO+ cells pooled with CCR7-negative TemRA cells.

The CDR3 reads CASSQTPGTLVETQYF. CDR3 coding DNA: TGTGCCAGCAGCCAGACCCCCGGGACCTTGGTGGAGACCCAGTACTTC. The chain employs TRBV14 and TRBJ2-5; D possibly matches TRBD1 or TRBD2 (5 bases each). The CDR3 spans 16 residues. Looked up from germline, CDR1 is SGHDN and CDR2 is FVKESK. V shed 3 bases and J shed 5 bases, with 19 bases lying between them.